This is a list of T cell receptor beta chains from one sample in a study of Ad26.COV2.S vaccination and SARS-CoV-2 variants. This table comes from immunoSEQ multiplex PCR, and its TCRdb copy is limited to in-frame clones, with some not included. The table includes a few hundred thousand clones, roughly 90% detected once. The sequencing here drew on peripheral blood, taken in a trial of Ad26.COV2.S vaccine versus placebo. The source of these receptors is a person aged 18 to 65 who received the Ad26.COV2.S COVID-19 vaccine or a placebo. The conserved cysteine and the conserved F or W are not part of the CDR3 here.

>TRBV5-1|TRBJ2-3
ASTPDGTPSTDTQY
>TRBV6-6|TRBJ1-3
ASSYSNGGTGNTIY
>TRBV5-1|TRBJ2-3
ASSLGGQGFIDTQY
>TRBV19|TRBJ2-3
ASSIDRGADTQY
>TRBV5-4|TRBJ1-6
ASSLGPLEAMGYNSPLH
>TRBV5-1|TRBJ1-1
ASRSWGPGTEAF
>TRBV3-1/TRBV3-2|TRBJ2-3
ASSPRDRTTDTQY
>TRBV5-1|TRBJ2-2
ASRSQWEAGTGELF
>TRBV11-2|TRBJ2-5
ASSLGVKGGETQY
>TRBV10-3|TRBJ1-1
AISESGTSTKAF
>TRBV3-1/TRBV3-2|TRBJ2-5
ASSHTGDSETQY
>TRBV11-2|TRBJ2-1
ASRGGNNEQF
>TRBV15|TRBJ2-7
ATSKNPGAPYEQY
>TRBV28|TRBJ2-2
ASSFRDRGQVGELF
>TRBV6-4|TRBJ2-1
ASSDSAWTNEQF
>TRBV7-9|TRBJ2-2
ASSLGPQPPGELF
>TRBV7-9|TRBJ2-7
ASSLVGDYEQY
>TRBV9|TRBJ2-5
ASSVEGWAWGRQETQY
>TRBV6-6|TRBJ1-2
ASSPSGGLT
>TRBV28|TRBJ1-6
ASSLFPANSPLH
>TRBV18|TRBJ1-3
ASSPGQLRYSGNTIY
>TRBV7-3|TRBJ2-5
ASSPGTSGQETQY
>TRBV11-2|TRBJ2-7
ASSPGGMTVKSYEQY
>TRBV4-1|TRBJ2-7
ASSHLDRRAYEQY
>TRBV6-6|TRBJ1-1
ASSYSGGGTEAF